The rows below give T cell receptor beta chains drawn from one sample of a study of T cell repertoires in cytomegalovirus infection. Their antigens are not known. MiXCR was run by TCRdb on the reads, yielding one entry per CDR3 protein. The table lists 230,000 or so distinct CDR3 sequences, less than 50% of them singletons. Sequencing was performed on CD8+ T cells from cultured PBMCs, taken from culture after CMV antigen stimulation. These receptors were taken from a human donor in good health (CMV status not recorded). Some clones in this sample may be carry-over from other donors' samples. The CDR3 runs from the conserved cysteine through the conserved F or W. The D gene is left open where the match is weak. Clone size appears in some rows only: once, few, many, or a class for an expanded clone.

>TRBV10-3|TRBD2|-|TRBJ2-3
CAISDVGGPDTQYF
TGTGCCATCAGTGACGTGGGAGGGCCTGATACGCAGTATTTT
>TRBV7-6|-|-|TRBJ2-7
CASSPGPGLAEQYF
TGTGCCAGCAGCCCCGGTCCGGGGTTGGCCGAGCAGTACTTC
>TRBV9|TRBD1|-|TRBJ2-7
CASSVAGQGYEQYF
TGTGCCAGCAGCGTAGCTGGACAGGGCTACGAGCAGTACTTC
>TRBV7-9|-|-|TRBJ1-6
CASSPTRGALLHF
TGTGCCAGCAGCCCCACACGGGGGGCACTCCTCCACTTT
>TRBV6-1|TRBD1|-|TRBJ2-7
CASSEGQGSYEQYF
TGTGCCAGCAGTGAAGGACAGGGATCCTACGAGCAGTACTTC
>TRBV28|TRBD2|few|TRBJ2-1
CASSLAAGEISNEQFF
TGTGCCAGCAGTCTCGCAGCGGGAGAAATCAGCAATGAGCAGTTCTTC
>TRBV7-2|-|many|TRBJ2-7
CASSVSYEQYF
TGTGCCAGCAGCGTTTCCTACGAGCAGTACTTC
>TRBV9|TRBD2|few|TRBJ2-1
CASSVAREGQTYNEQFF
TGTGCCAGCAGCGTAGCCCGGGAGGGCCAGACTTACAATGAGCAGTTCTTC
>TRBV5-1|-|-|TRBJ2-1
CASSLWTGNEQFF
TGCGCCAGCAGCCTGTGGACGGGGAATGAGCAGTTCTTC
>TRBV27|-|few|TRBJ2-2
CASSLDEGTGELFF
TGTGCCAGCAGTCTGGATGAGGGGACCGGGGAGCTGTTTTTT
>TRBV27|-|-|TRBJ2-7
CASREVPTYEQYF
TGTGCCAGCAGGGAGGTCCCGACCTACGAGCAGTACTTC
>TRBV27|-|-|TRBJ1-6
CASAGVGTGGDSPLHF
TGTGCCAGCGCCGGGGTGGGGACGGGGGGAGATTCACCCCTCCACTTT
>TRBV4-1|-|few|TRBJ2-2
CASSQDPAGTGELFF
TGCGCCAGCAGCCAAGATCCGGCGGGCACCGGGGAGCTGTTTTTT
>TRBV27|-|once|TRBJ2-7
CASSSLSQVEREQYF
TGTGCCAGCAGTTCCCTATCCCAGGTGGAGCGCGAGCAGTACTTC
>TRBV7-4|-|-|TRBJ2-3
CASQTSKGTDTQYF
TGTGCCAGTCAAACTAGCAAGGGCACAGATACGCAGTATTTT
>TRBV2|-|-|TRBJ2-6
CASRLKSGNTGANVLTF
TGTGCCAGCAGACTTAAGTCGGGGAACACTGGGGCCAACGTCCTGACTTTC
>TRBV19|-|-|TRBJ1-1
CASSIWDDRNYEAFF
TGTGCCAGTAGTATATGGGATGACAGGAACTATGAAGCTTTCTTT
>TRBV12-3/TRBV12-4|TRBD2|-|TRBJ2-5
CASSVGASGGDETQYF
TGTGCCAGCAGTGTGGGGGCTAGCGGGGGAGATGAGACCCAGTACTTC
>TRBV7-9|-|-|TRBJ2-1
CASVDSAVRNEQFF
TGTGCCAGCGTGGACAGTGCGGTGAGAAATGAGCAGTTCTTC
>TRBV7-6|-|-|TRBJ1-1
CASSPSDMNTEAFF
TGTGCCAGCAGCCCCTCAGACATGAACACTGAAGCTTTCTTT
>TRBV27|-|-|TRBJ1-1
CASRPLRREAEAFF
TGTGCCAGCAGACCACTCCGGCGGGAGGCTGAAGCTTTCTTT
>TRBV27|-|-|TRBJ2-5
CATLGGGGDETQYF
TGTGCCACCCTGGGAGGTGGAGGGGACGAGACCCAGTACTTC
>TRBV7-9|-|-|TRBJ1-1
CASSLIMTNTEAFF
TGTGCCAGCAGCTTAATTATGACCAACACTGAAGCTTTCTTT
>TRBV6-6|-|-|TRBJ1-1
CASSYSNRERAFF
TGTGCCAGCAGTTACTCGAACAGGGAGAGAGCTTTCTTT
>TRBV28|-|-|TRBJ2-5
CATRVGETQYF
TGTGCCACCAGGGTAGGGGAGACCCAGTACTTC
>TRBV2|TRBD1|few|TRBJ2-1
CASSEEGLGGLSYNEQFF
TGTGCCAGCAGTGAAGAGGGGTTAGGGGGCTTATCCTACAATGAGCAGTTCTTC
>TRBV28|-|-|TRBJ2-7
CASSKIRTVYEKYF
TGTGCCAGCAGCAAGATCAGGACTGTCTACGAGAAGTACTTC
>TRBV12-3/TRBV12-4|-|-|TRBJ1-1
CASSLKGAGMGTEAFF
TGTGCCAGCAGTTTAAAAGGCGCAGGGATGGGCACTGAAGCTTTCTTT
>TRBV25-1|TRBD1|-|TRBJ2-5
CASSVGTGYETQYF
TGTGCCAGCAGTGTCGGGACAGGGTACGAGACCCAGTACTTC
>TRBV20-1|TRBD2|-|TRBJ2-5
CSARPSGGQETQYF
TGCAGTGCTAGACCTAGCGGGGGGCAAGAGACCCAGTACTTC
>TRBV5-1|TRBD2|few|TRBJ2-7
CASSREGSSYEQYF
TGCGCCAGCTCCAGGGAGGGTTCGTCCTACGAGCAGTACTTC
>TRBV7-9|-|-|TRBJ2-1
CASSFGRDEQFF
TGTGCCAGCAGCTTCGGGAGAGATGAGCAGTTCTTC
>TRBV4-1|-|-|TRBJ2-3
CASSQEISTDTQYF
TGCGCCAGCAGCCAAGAAATAAGCACAGATACGCAGTATTTT
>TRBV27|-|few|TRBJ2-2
CASSWGTTGELFF
TGTGCCAGCAGTTGGGGGACGACCGGGGAGCTGTTTTTT
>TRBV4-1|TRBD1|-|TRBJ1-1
CASSPTTGWVTEAFF
TGCGCCAGCAGCCCCACGACAGGGTGGGTCACTGAAGCTTTCTTT
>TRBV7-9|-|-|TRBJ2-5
CASSPITRVQETQYF
TGTGCCAGCAGCCCAATCACACGGGTTCAAGAGACCCAGTACTTC
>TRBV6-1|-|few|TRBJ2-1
CASSETKTYNEQFF
TGTGCCAGCAGTGAGACTAAAACCTACAATGAGCAGTTCTTC
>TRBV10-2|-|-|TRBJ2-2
CASTEDGDTGELFF
TGCGCCAGCACTGAGGATGGCGACACCGGGGAGCTGTTTTTT
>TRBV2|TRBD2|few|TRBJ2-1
CASSALSGLETFNEQFF
TGTGCCAGCAGTGCCTTGTCCGGACTAGAAACGTTCAATGAGCAGTTCTTC
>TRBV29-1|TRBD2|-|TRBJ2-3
CSVEDLAGGPKSTDTQYF
TGCAGCGTTGAAGATCTAGCGGGAGGGCCGAAGAGCACAGATACGCAGTATTTT
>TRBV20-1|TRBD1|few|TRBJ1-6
CSASARDRVFYNSPLHF
TGCAGTGCTAGTGCCCGGGACAGGGTTTTCTATAATTCACCCCTCCACTTT
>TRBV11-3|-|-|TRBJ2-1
CASSLGPRISEQFF
TGTGCCAGCAGCTTAGGCCCGCGGATAAGTGAGCAGTTCTTC
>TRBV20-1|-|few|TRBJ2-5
CSARHTGIEETQYF
TGCAGTGCTAGACATACCGGGATAGAAGAGACCCAGTACTTC
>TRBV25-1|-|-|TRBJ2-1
CASSTVGSYNEQFF
TGTGCCAGCAGCACTGTAGGCTCCTACAATGAGCAGTTCTTC
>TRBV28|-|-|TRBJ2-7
CASASLGGGYEQYF
TGTGCCAGCGCATCTCTTGGAGGGGGCTACGAGCAGTACTTC
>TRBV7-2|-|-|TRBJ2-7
CASSPRPYEQYF
TGTGCCAGCAGCCCCCGACCCTACGAGCAGTACTTC
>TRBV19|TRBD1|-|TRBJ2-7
CASSLRDRGNEQYF
TGTGCCAGTAGTCTCCGGGACAGGGGAAACGAGCAGTACTTC
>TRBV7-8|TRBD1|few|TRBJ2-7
CASSSPGTGWTEQYF
TGTGCCAGCAGCTCGCCTGGGACAGGGTGGACCGAGCAGTACTTC
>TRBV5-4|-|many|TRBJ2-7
CASSPGESYEQYF
TGTGCCAGCAGCCCCGGGGAGTCCTACGAGCAGTACTTC
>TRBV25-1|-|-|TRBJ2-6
CASSVTGLSESGANVLTF
TGTGCCAGCAGTGTTACAGGGCTGTCGGAATCTGGGGCCAACGTCCTGACTTTC
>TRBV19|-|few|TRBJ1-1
CASRGGKAFF
TGTGCCTCCAGGGGAGGGAAAGCTTTCTTT
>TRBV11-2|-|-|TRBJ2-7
CASSLEGGSEQYF
TGTGCCAGCAGCTTAGAGGGGGGAAGCGAGCAGTACTTC